The clone carrying this TCR beta chain was recorded a few times. Its antigen is currently unknown. This record belongs to a study of T cell repertoires in cytomegalovirus infection. The CDR3 is 15 amino acids. In germline, CDR1 is SEHNR, CDR2 FQNEAQ (reference sequence). Losses at the gene ends were 1 base for V and 4 bases for J; bases not matched to a gene: 4. General observations from the study: Identification of carriers of CMV plus the relevant HLA was achieved through cumulative public TCR beta family frequency. Dominating the ex vivo response were HLA-C-restricted CMV-specific TCR beta clonotypes.

TCRdb recomputed calls from the reads with MiXCR, one row per CDR3 protein. Of under 350,000 distinct CDR3 sequences detected, 22% appear once; the ten largest clones hold approximately 19%. Sequenced material: cultured PBMCs, taken from culture after CMV antigen stimulation. This chain connects TRBV7-9 to TRBJ2-3; 8 bases line up with TRBD1. The clonotype comes from a human donor in good health (CMV status not recorded). Some clones in this sample may be carry-over from other donors' samples. In DNA form, the CDR3 reads TGTGCCAGCAGCTTAGGGGACAGGAAACCAGATACGCAGTATTTT. This translates into CASSLGDRKPDTQYF.